The present T cell receptor beta chain was sequenced within a study of OX40 agonist ivuxolimab in advanced cancers. The study in broad terms: The costimulatory receptor OX40 (CD134) was targeted by ivuxolimab, a fully human IgG2 agonistic monoclonal antibody. The paper covers the monotherapy dose-escalation part of the phase I ivuxolimab trial, which included N ≈ 52 patients. Patients were allowed to have had prior anti-PD-1, anti-PD-L1 or anti-CTLA-4 therapy, and more than 30% of the dose-escalation patients had previously received checkpoint inhibitors. Intravenous ivuxolimab was administered to patients every 2 weeks at six dose levels: 0.01, 0.1, 0.3, 1.5, 3 and 10 mg/kg. Partial responses were achieved by three dose-escalation patients, of whom one had hepatocellular carcinoma and two had cutaneous melanoma. Among the approximately 50 dose-escalation patients, about 19 had hepatocellular carcinoma, roughly 15 melanoma, 9 renal cell carcinoma and 9 head and neck cancer. Peripheral TCRbeta sequencing was intended to test whether TCR sequence diversity was altered and clonal T-cell expansion was caused by ivuxolimab. The dose-escalation cohort was about 87% male with a mean age of 60 years, ranging from roughly 23 to 80.

Points the paper makes about the study in general: Clonal expansion of both CD4+ and CD8+ blood T cells was observed from baseline to week 6 at doses 0.1 to 3.0 mg/kg. Low levels of normalized T-cell clonal expansion were also seen in some patients who did not respond. The antigen specificity of the peripheral T cells that underwent clonal expansion was not determined. In partial responders in the 0.1-3.0 mg/kg groups, normalized peripheral clonal expansion was found to be among the lowest, especially among CD8+ T cells. After ivuxolimab, expanded clones were on average more numerous among CD8+ T cells than among CD4+ T cells.

The trial excluded patients who had a history of autoimmune disease or were on systemic immunosuppression. In every dose cohort, peripheral blood was drawn for TCR sequencing at baseline, cycle 4 day 1, and cycle 7 day 1. The samples were taken from a phase I, first-in-human, multicenter, open-label dose-escalation trial of ivuxolimab. Adults with locally advanced or metastatic head and neck squamous cell, hepatocellular, melanoma or renal cell carcinoma were enrolled in the trial. Before TCR sequencing, CD4+ T cells and CD8+ T cells from peripheral blood were sorted into separate populations. Comments on this clone: Its antigen specificity is not known. The sample holds no much larger clone one base away, and base qualities are not on file.

The germline V gene encodes CDR1 GTSNPN and CDR2 SVGIG (reference sequence). Trimmed from V: 5 bases; trimmed from J: 8 bases; junction bases lacking a gene match: 6. Reading from cysteine to phenylalanine, the CDR3 counts 13 amino acids. The only DNA kept is the CDR3, 39 bases in frame from the first base. To sequence the TCRbeta CDR3 region, genomic DNA was isolated from the sorted cells. The immunoSEQ Assay was used to sequence the TCRbeta CDR3 regions. Here the immuneACCESS table is served through TCRdb, limited to in-frame sequences with V and J called. Missing clones are a known gap in these copies; in checked studies unresolved V genes cover under half, and the rest lacks a known reason. The sample data list about 94,000 clones, and approximately 93% of these were observed just once. The top ten clonotypes cover 0.18% of the sample.

The sequenced sample was CD4+ or CD8+ T cells sorted from blood, obtained in a trial of the OX40 agonist ivuxolimab. The rearranged chain carries TRBV30 and TRBJ1-4, with 9 junctional bases fitting TRBD1. This TCR was sampled from an adult with an advanced solid tumor such as melanoma, head and neck, liver or kidney cancer. This receptor has the CDR3 CAWSTGGLEKLFF. The DNA reads as follows: TGTGCCTGGTCGACAGGGGGACTGGAAAAACTGTTTTTT.